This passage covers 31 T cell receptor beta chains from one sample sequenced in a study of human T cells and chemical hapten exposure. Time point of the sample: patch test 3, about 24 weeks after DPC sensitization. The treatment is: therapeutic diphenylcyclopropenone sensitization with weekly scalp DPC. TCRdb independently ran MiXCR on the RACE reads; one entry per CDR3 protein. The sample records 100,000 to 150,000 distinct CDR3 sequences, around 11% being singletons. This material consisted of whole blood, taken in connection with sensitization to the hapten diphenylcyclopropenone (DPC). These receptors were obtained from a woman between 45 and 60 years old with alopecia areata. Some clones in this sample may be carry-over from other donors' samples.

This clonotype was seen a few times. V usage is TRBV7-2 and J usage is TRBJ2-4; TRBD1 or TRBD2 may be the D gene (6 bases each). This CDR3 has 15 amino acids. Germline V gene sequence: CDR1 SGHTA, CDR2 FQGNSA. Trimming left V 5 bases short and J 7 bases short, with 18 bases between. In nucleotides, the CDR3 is TGTGCCAGCAGCCCCCACTCTAGGAGGGGGAACATTCAGTACTTC. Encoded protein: CASSPHSRRGNIQYF.

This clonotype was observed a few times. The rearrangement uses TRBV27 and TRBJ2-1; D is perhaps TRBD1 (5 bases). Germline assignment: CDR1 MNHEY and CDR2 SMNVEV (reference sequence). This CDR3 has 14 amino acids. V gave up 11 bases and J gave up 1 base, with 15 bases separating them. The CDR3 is CAVARAGSYNEQFF. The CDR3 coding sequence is TGTGCCGTAGCCCGGGCAGGGTCCTACAATGAGCAGTTCTTC.

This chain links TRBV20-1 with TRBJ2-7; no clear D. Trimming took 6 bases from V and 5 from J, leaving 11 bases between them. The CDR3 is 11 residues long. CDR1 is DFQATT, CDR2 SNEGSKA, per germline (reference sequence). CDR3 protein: CSAPDGNEQYF. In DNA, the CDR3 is TGCAGTGCCCCGGACGGAAACGAGCAGTACTTC.

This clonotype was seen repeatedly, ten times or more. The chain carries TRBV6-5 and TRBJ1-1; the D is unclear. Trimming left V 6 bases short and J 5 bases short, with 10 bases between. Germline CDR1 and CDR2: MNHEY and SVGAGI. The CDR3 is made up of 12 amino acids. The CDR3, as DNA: TGTGCCAGCAGCCAAGGTCGGACTGAAGCTTTCTTT. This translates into CASSQGRTEAFF.

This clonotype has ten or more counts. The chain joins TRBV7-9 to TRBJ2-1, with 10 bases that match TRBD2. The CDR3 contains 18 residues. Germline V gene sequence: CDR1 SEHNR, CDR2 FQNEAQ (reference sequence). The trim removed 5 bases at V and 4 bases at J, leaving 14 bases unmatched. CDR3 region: CASSPSASGGLGYNEQFF. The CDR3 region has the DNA TGTGCCAGCAGCCCCTCGGCTAGCGGGGGCCTAGGGTACAATGAGCAGTTCTTC.

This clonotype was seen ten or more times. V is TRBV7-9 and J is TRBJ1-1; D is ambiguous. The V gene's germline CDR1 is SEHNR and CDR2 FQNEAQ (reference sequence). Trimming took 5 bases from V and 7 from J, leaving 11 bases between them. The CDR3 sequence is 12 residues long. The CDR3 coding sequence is TGTGCCAGCAGCGGAGGGTCCAGTGAAGCTTTCTTT. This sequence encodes CASSGGSSEAFF.

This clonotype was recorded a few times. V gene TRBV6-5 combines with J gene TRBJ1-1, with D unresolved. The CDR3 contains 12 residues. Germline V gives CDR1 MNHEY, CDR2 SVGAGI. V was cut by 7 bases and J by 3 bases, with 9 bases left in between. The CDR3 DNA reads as TGTGCCAGCAACGGCGGGTACACTGAAGCTTTCTTT. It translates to CASNGGYTEAFF.

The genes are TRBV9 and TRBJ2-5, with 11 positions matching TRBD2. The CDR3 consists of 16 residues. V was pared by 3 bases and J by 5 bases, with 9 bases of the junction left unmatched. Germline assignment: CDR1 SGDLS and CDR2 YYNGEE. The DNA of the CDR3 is TGTGCCAGCAGCGCAACTAGCGGGGGCGCCGGGGAGACCCAGTACTTC. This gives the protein CASSATSGGAGETQYF.

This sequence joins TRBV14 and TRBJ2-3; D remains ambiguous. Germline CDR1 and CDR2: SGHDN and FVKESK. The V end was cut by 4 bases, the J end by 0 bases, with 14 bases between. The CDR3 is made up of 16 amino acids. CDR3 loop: CASSLYGSSSTDTQYF. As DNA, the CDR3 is TGTGCCAGCAGCCTCTACGGATCGTCTAGCACAGATACGCAGTATTTT. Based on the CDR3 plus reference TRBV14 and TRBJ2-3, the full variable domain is EAGVTQFPSHSVIEKGQTVTLRCDPISGHDNLYWYRRVMGKEIKFLLHFVKESKQDESGMPNNRFLAERTGGTYSTLKVQPAELEDSGVYFCASSLYGSSSTDTQYFGPGTRLTVL.

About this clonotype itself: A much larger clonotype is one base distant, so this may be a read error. This CDR3 reads CSARGSGRVGQNIQYF. DNA of the CDR3: TGCAGTGCTAGGGGTAGCGGGAGGGTTGGCCAAAACATTCAGTACTTC. V is TRBV20-1 and J is TRBJ2-4, with 11 bases identical to TRBD2. Germline values: CDR1 DFQATT, CDR2 SNEGSKA (reference sequence). The CDR3 length is 16 residues. V shed 3 bases and J 5 bases; nucleotides not matched to a gene: 9.

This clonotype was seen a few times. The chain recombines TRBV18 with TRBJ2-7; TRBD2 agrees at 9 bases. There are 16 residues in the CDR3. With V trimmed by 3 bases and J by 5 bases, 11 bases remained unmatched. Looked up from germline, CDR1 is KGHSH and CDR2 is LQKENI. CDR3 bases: TGTGCCAGCTCACCCGAGGGGGTAGCGGGAGTCCACGAGCAGTACTTC. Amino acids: CASSPEGVAGVHEQYF.

The CDR3 region has the DNA TGCAGCGTTGGAGAGGGGAACTATGGCTACACCTTC. Its protein is CSVGEGNYGYTF. This chain uses TRBV29-1 with TRBJ1-2; a weak D match, TRBD1 (5 bases). Trimming pared 4 bases from V and 2 bases from J, leaving 8 bases between. The CDR3 is 12 residues long. CDR1 is SQVTM and CDR2 is ANQGSEA in the germline V gene. The whole variable domain, filled in from reference TRBV29-1 and TRBJ1-2, reads SAVISQKPSRDICQRGTSLTIQCQVDSQVTMMFWYRQQPGQSLTLIATANQGSEATYESGFVIDKFPISRPNLTFSTLTVSNMSPEDSSIYLCSVGEGNYGYTFGSGTRLTVV.

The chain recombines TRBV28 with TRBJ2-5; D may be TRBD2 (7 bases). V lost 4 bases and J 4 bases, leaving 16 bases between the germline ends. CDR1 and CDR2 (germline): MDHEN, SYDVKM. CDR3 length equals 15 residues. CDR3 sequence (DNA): TGTGCCAGCAGTTCTTCCAGGGGAGGGGGAGAGACCCAGTACTTC. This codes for CASSSSRGGGETQYF.

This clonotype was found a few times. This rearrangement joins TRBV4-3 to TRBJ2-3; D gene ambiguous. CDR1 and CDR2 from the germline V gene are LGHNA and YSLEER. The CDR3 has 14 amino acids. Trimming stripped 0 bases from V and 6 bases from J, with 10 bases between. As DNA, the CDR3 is TGCGCCAGCAGCCAAGATGGTTTGGGGGATACGCAGTATTTT. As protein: CASSQDGLGDTQYF.

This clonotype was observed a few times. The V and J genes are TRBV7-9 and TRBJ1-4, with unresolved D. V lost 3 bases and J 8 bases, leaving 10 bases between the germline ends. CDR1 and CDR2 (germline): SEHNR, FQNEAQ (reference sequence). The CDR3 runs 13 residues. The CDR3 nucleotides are TGTGCCAGCAGCTTGCTTGAGGTGGAAAAACTGTTTTTT. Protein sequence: CASSLLEVEKLFF.

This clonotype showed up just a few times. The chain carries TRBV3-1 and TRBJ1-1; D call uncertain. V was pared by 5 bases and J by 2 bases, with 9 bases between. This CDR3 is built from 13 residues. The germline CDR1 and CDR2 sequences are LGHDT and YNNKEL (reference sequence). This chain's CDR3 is CASSAVSNTEAFF. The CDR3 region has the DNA TGTGCCAGCAGCGCAGTCTCAAACACTGAAGCTTTCTTT.

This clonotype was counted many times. The DNA for the CDR3 is TGTGCCATCACCCTGCTAGGGACTAGCGTACCGTTCTTC. Translation gives CAITLLGTSVPFF. J is TRBJ2-1 and V is TRBV10-3; 10 bases are a match to TRBD2. V shed 7 bases, J shed 15 bases, and the junction held 12 bases outside the gene matches. The germline V gene has CDR1 ENHRY and CDR2 SYGVKD. The CDR3 is 13 residues long.

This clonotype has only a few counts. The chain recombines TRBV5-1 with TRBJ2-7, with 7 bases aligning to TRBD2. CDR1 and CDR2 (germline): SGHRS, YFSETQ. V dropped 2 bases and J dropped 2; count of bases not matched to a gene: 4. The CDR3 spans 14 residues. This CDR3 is CASSFAGAPYEQYF. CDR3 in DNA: TGCGCCAGCAGCTTCGCGGGAGCCCCCTACGAGCAGTACTTC.

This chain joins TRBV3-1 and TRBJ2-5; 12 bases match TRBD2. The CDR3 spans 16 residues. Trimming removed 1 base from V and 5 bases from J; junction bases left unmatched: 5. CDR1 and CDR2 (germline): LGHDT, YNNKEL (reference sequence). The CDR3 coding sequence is TGTGCCAGCAGCCAAGGGACTAGCGGGATTCGTGAGACCCAGTACTTC. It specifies CASSQGTSGIRETQYF.

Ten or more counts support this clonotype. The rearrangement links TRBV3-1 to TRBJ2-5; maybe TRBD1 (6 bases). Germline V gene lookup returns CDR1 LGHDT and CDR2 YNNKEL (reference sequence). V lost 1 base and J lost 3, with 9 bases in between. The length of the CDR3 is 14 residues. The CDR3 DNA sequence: TGTGCCAGCAGCCAAGCAACAGGGAAAGAGACCCAGTACTTC. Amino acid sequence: CASSQATGKETQYF.

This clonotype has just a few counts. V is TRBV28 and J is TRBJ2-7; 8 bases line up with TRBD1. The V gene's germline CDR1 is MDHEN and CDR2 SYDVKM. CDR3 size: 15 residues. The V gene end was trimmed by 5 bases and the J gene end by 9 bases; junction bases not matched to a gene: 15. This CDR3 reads CASSPQDRDRAGQYF. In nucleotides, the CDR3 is TGTGCCAGCAGTCCACAGGACAGGGACCGGGCCGGGCAGTACTTC.

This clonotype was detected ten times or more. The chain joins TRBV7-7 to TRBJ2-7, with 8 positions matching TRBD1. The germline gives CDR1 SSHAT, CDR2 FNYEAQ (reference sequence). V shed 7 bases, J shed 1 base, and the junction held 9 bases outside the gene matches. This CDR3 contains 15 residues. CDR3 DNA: TGTGCCAGCACCCGATCCCGGGACAGGTCCTACGAGCAGTACTTC. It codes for CASTRSRDRSYEQYF.

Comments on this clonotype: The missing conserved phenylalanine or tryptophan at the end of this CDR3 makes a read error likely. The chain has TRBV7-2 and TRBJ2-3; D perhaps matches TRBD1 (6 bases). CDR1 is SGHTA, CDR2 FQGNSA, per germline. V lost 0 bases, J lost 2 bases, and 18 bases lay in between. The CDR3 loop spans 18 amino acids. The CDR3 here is CASSLALQGATDTDTQYY. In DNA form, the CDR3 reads TGTGCCAGCAGCTTAGCGCTACAGGGCGCCACGGACACAGATACGCAGTATTAT.

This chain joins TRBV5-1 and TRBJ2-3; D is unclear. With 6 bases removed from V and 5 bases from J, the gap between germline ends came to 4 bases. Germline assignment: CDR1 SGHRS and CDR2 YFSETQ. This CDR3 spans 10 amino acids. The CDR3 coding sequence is TGCGCCAGCAAGGGAGATACGCAGTATTTT. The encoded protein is CASKGDTQYF.

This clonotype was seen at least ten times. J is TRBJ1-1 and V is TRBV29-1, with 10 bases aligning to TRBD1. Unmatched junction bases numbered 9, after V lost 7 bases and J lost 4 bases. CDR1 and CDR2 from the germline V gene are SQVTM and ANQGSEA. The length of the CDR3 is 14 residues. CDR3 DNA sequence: TGCAGCGCCATGACCGGGACAGGGGCCACTGAAGCTTTCTTT. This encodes CSAMTGTGATEAFF.

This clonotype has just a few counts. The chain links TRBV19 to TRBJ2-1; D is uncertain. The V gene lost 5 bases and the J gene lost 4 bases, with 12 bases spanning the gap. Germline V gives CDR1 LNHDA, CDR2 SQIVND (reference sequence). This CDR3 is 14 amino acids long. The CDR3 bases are TGTGCCAGTAGTCCCCGGACCCAATACAATGAGCAGTTCTTC. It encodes CASSPRTQYNEQFF.

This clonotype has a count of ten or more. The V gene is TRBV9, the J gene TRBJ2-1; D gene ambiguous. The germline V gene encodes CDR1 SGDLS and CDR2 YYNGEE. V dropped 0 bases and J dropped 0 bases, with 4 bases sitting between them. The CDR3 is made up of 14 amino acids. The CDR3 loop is CASSVGTSYNEQFF. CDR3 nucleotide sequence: TGTGCCAGCAGCGTAGGGACCTCCTACAATGAGCAGTTCTTC.

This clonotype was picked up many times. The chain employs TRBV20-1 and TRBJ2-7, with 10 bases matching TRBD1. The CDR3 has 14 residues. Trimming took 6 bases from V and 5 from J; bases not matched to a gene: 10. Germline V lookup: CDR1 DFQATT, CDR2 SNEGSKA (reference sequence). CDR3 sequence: CSARLDRGGHEQYF. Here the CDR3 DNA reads TGCAGTGCAAGACTGGACAGGGGGGGCCACGAGCAGTACTTC.

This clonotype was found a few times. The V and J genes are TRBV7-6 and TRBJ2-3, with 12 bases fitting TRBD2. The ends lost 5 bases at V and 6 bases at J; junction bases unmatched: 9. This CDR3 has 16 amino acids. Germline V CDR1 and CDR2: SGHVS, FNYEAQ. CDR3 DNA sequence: TGTGCCAGCAGCCGTAGCCTAGCGGGGGGGCGGGATACGCAGTATTTT. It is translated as CASSRSLAGGRDTQYF.

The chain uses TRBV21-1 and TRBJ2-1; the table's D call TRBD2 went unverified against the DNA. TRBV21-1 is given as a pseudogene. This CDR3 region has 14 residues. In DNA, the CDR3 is TGTGCCAGCGAGGAGGGAACCCCTCGCAATGAGCAGTTCTTC. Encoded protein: CASEEGTPRNEQFF.

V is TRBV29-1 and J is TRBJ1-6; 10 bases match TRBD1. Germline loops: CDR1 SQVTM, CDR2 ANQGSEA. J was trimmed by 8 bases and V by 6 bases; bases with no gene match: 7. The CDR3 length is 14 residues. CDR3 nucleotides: TGCAGCGTCGCGGACAGGGGGACTGATTCACCCCTCCACTTT. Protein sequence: CSVADRGTDSPLHF. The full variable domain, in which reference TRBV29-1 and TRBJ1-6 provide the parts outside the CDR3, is SAVISQKPSRDICQRGTSLTIQCQVDSQVTMMFWYRQQPGQSLTLIATANQGSEATYESGFVIDKFPISRPNLTFSTLTVSNMSPEDSSIYLCSVADRGTDSPLHFGNGTRLTVT.